This is a list of T cell receptor beta chains from one sample in a study of blood T cell repertoires in COVID-19. The repertoire was sequenced with immunoSEQ multiplex PCR; TCRdb's copy has only in-frame clones and lacks some. The sample has roughly 60,000 clones, 78% seen once; the top ten hold about 25%. The sequenced sample was peripheral blood. The source is a human donor in a cohort sampled during active COVID-19. Each CDR3 is given with its conserved first and last residue. A D gene is named only where the DNA matches it firmly. A clone size is listed for some rows: how often the clone was seen (once, few, many), or a class if it is expanded.

j_call: TRBJ2-1
d_call: .
v_call: TRBV3-1/TRBV3-2
clone_size: .
cdr3_aa: CASSQAGYNEQFF
cdr3_nt: TGTGCCAGCAGCCAAGCGGGCTACAATGAGCAGTTCTTC

j_call: TRBJ1-5
d_call: TRBD1
v_call: TRBV6-5
clone_size: .
cdr3_aa: CASSLQGHQPQHF
cdr3_nt: TGTGCCAGCAGTTTACAGGGGCATCAGCCCCAGCATTTT

j_call: TRBJ2-2
d_call: .
v_call: TRBV27
clone_size: few
cdr3_aa: CASSFHGELFF
cdr3_nt: TGTGCCAGCAGTTTCCACGGGGAGCTGTTTTTT

j_call: TRBJ2-1
d_call: TRBD2
v_call: TRBV4-1
clone_size: .
cdr3_aa: CASSQESSGLTYNEQFF
cdr3_nt: TGCGCCAGCAGCCAAGAAAGTAGCGGGCTTACCTACAATGAGCAGTTCTTC

j_call: TRBJ1-2
d_call: .
v_call: TRBV5-8
clone_size: .
cdr3_aa: CASTLGGHGYPGYTF
cdr3_nt: TGTGCCAGCACCCTTGGGGGACACGGCTATCCCGGCTACACCTTC

j_call: TRBJ1-1
d_call: .
v_call: TRBV19
clone_size: .
cdr3_aa: CASSIQYTNTEAFF
cdr3_nt: TGTGCCAGTAGTATACAATACACGAACACTGAAGCTTTCTTT

j_call: TRBJ2-3
d_call: TRBD2
v_call: TRBV5-5
clone_size: .
cdr3_aa: CACITTSGRTDTQYF
cdr3_nt: TGTGCCTGTATAACGACTAGCGGGAGAACAGATACGCAGTATTTT

j_call: TRBJ2-1
d_call: .
v_call: TRBV11-3
clone_size: once
cdr3_aa: CASSFGGAHNEQFF
cdr3_nt: TGTGCCAGCAGCTTTGGGGGGGCACACAATGAGCAGTTCTTC

j_call: TRBJ2-5
d_call: .
v_call: TRBV2
clone_size: once
cdr3_aa: CASSEGTLGTQYF
cdr3_nt: TGTGCCAGCAGTGAGGGCACCCTGGGGACCCAGTACTTC

j_call: TRBJ2-2
d_call: .
v_call: TRBV13
clone_size: .
cdr3_aa: CASQELGDTGELFF
cdr3_nt: TGTGCCAGCCAGGAACTAGGAGACACCGGGGAGCTGTTTTTT

j_call: TRBJ1-6
d_call: .
v_call: TRBV5-1
clone_size: .
cdr3_aa: CASSEQVSLNSPLHF
cdr3_nt: TGCGCCAGCAGCGAGCAGGTGTCCCTTAATTCACCCCTCCACTTT

j_call: TRBJ2-7
d_call: TRBD1
v_call: TRBV6-5
clone_size: .
cdr3_aa: CASDGQVAYEQYF
cdr3_nt: TGTGCCAGCGATGGACAGGTGGCCTACGAGCAGTACTTC

j_call: TRBJ1-1
d_call: .
v_call: TRBV7-9
clone_size: .
cdr3_aa: CASSFQGIRAEAFF
cdr3_nt: TGTGCCAGCAGCTTCCAGGGGATTAGGGCTGAAGCTTTCTTT

j_call: TRBJ2-7
d_call: TRBD2
v_call: TRBV19
clone_size: .
cdr3_aa: CASNRGGGYEQYF
cdr3_nt: TGTGCCAGTAATCGGGGGGGCGGGTACGAGCAGTACTTC

j_call: TRBJ1-1
d_call: .
v_call: TRBV2
clone_size: .
cdr3_aa: CASSRDYTEAFF
cdr3_nt: TGTGCCAGCAGTAGAGACTACACTGAAGCTTTCTTT

j_call: TRBJ1-4
d_call: .
v_call: TRBV11-1
clone_size: .
cdr3_aa: CASSLAGQPSEKLFF
cdr3_nt: TGTGCCAGCAGCTTAGCGGGACAACCTAGTGAAAAACTGTTTTTT

j_call: TRBJ2-7
d_call: TRBD1
v_call: TRBV7-2
clone_size: .
cdr3_aa: CASSFDRGYYEQYF
cdr3_nt: TGTGCCAGCAGCTTTGACAGGGGGTACTACGAGCAGTACTTC

j_call: TRBJ2-1
d_call: .
v_call: TRBV7-9
clone_size: few
cdr3_aa: CASSLRFGQGSSYNEQFF
cdr3_nt: TGTGCCAGCAGCTTAAGGTTTGGGCAGGGGAGCTCCTACAATGAGCAGTTCTTC

j_call: TRBJ2-2
d_call: .
v_call: TRBV5-6
clone_size: .
cdr3_aa: CASSFRPRGTGELFF
cdr3_nt: TGTGCCAGCAGCTTCCGGCCCCGGGGCACCGGGGAGCTGTTTTTT

j_call: TRBJ1-5
d_call: .
v_call: TRBV6-2/TRBV6-3
clone_size: .
cdr3_aa: CASSSGGVQPQHF
cdr3_nt: TGTGCCAGCAGTTCTGGAGGTGTTCAGCCCCAGCATTTT

j_call: TRBJ2-5
d_call: TRBD1
v_call: TRBV5-1
clone_size: .
cdr3_aa: CASSGTGTGETQYF
cdr3_nt: TGCGCCAGCAGCGGGACAGGGACGGGGGAGACCCAGTACTTC

j_call: TRBJ2-3
d_call: .
v_call: TRBV11-3
clone_size: .
cdr3_aa: CASSRRQIGTDTQYF
cdr3_nt: TGTGCCAGCAGTCGTAGACAGATAGGCACAGATACGCAGTATTTT

j_call: TRBJ2-5
d_call: .
v_call: TRBV3-1/TRBV3-2
clone_size: .
cdr3_aa: CASSQKGGKETQYF
cdr3_nt: TGTGCCAGCAGCCAAAAAGGAGGGAAAGAGACCCAGTACTTC

j_call: TRBJ2-7
d_call: TRBD2
v_call: TRBV15
clone_size: .
cdr3_aa: CATSRRDSGGTYF
cdr3_nt: TGTGCCACCAGCAGAAGGGACTCGGGGGGTACGTACTTC

j_call: TRBJ2-7
d_call: .
v_call: TRBV19
clone_size: few
cdr3_aa: CASSIRAESYEQYF
cdr3_nt: TGTGCCAGTAGTATCAGAGCGGAGTCCTACGAGCAGTACTTC

j_call: TRBJ1-5
d_call: .
v_call: TRBV21-1
clone_size: .
cdr3_aa: CASSVQQGVRNQPQHF
cdr3_nt: TGTGCCAGCAGCGTACAACAGGGGGTCCGCAATCAGCCCCAGCATTTT

j_call: TRBJ1-1
d_call: TRBD1
v_call: TRBV9
clone_size: few
cdr3_aa: CASSAVGQGLNVNTEAFF
cdr3_nt: TGTGCCAGCAGCGCCGTCGGACAGGGGTTGAATGTGAACACTGAAGCTTTCTTT

j_call: TRBJ2-1
d_call: .
v_call: TRBV7-8
clone_size: .
cdr3_aa: CASSLARLSSNEQFF
cdr3_nt: TGTGCCAGCAGCTTAGCTAGACTTTCCTCCAATGAGCAGTTCTTC

j_call: TRBJ1-2
d_call: TRBD1
v_call: TRBV4-3
clone_size: .
cdr3_aa: CASSQDFTGGVYGYTF
cdr3_nt: TGCGCCAGCAGCCAAGACTTCACAGGGGGCGTTTATGGCTACACCTTC

j_call: TRBJ2-1
d_call: .
v_call: TRBV5-1
clone_size: .
cdr3_aa: CASSLDTVLNNEQFF
cdr3_nt: TGCGCCAGCAGCTTGGATACGGTGCTCAACAATGAGCAGTTCTTC

j_call: TRBJ2-1
d_call: TRBD2
v_call: TRBV14
clone_size: .
cdr3_aa: CASMRGAGGNEQFF
cdr3_nt: TGTGCCAGCATGCGGGGGGCAGGAGGCAATGAGCAGTTCTTC

j_call: TRBJ1-5
d_call: .
v_call: TRBV6-2/TRBV6-3
clone_size: .
cdr3_aa: CASSLQGSFVNNQPQHF
cdr3_nt: TGTGCCAGCAGTTTGCAGGGCTCTTTCGTTAACAATCAGCCCCAGCATTTT

j_call: TRBJ1-4
d_call: .
v_call: TRBV4-1
clone_size: few
cdr3_aa: CASSQGWGRGTTNEKLFF
cdr3_nt: TGCGCCAGCAGCCAAGGGTGGGGCAGGGGAACAACTAATGAAAAACTGTTTTTT

j_call: TRBJ2-2
d_call: .
v_call: TRBV3-1/TRBV3-2
clone_size: .
cdr3_aa: CASSQGARDTGELFF
cdr3_nt: TGTGCCAGCAGCCAAGGGGCTCGAGACACCGGGGAGCTGTTTTTT

j_call: TRBJ2-7
d_call: TRBD1
v_call: TRBV6-5
clone_size: .
cdr3_aa: CANAPGQGYEQYF
cdr3_nt: TGTGCCAATGCCCCGGGACAGGGCTACGAGCAGTACTTC

j_call: TRBJ1-4
d_call: .
v_call: TRBV7-9
clone_size: .
cdr3_aa: CASSPQGLNEKLFF
cdr3_nt: TGTGCCAGCAGTCCCCAGGGTCTTAATGAAAAACTGTTTTTT

j_call: TRBJ1-6
d_call: TRBD1
v_call: TRBV27
clone_size: .
cdr3_aa: CASRYTGGYNSPLHF
cdr3_nt: TGTGCCAGCAGATACACAGGGGGCTATAATTCACCCCTCCACTTT

j_call: TRBJ2-5
d_call: TRBD2
v_call: TRBV19
clone_size: .
cdr3_aa: CASRAGGGIGETQYF
cdr3_nt: TGTGCCAGTAGGGCGGGGGGTGGAATAGGAGAGACCCAGTACTTC

j_call: TRBJ1-5
d_call: .
v_call: TRBV28
clone_size: .
cdr3_aa: CASRIPGHLNQPQHF
cdr3_nt: TGTGCCAGCAGGATACCGGGACACCTTAATCAGCCCCAGCATTTT

j_call: TRBJ2-5
d_call: TRBD1
v_call: TRBV27
clone_size: once
cdr3_aa: CASSRDRGFQETQYF
cdr3_nt: TGTGCCAGCAGTAGGGACAGGGGTTTCCAAGAGACCCAGTACTTC

j_call: TRBJ2-1
d_call: TRBD1
v_call: TRBV18
clone_size: .
cdr3_aa: CASSRTGRSYNEQFF
cdr3_nt: TGTGCCAGCTCAAGGACAGGACGCTCCTACAATGAGCAGTTCTTC

j_call: TRBJ2-7
d_call: TRBD1
v_call: TRBV5-1
clone_size: .
cdr3_aa: CASSWGTAYEQYF
cdr3_nt: TGCGCCAGCAGCTGGGGGACAGCGTACGAGCAGTACTTC

j_call: TRBJ2-1
d_call: TRBD1
v_call: TRBV5-4
clone_size: .
cdr3_aa: CASSLMTGKSEQFF
cdr3_nt: TGTGCCAGCAGCTTAATGACAGGGAAGAGTGAGCAGTTCTTC

j_call: TRBJ2-1
d_call: .
v_call: TRBV20-1
clone_size: once
cdr3_aa: CSALVGPQQFF
cdr3_nt: TGCAGTGCCCTAGTGGGTCCGCAGCAGTTCTTC

j_call: TRBJ2-7
d_call: TRBD1
v_call: TRBV24-1
clone_size: once
cdr3_aa: CATSDGQGYEQYF
cdr3_nt: TGTGCCACCAGTGACGGACAGGGGTACGAGCAGTACTTC

j_call: TRBJ2-3
d_call: .
v_call: TRBV9
clone_size: .
cdr3_aa: CASSRGGDTQYF
cdr3_nt: TGTGCCAGCAGCCGAGGTGGAGATACGCAGTATTTT

j_call: TRBJ2-1
d_call: .
v_call: TRBV30
clone_size: .
cdr3_aa: CAWSQTGLHNEQFF
cdr3_nt: TGTGCCTGGAGTCAGACAGGACTCCACAATGAGCAGTTCTTC

j_call: TRBJ1-1
d_call: .
v_call: TRBV28
clone_size: .
cdr3_aa: CASSLPSRGEAFF
cdr3_nt: TGTGCCAGCAGTTTGCCCTCTAGGGGTGAAGCTTTCTTT